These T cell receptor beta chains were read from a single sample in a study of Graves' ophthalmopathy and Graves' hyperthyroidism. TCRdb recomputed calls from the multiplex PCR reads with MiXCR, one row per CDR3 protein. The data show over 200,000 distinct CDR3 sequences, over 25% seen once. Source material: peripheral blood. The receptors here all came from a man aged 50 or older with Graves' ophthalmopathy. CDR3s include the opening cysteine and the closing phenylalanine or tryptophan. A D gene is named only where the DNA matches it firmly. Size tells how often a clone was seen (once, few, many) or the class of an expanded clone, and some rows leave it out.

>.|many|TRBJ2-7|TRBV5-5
TGTGCCAGCAGCTTGGGCCCACTATCCTACGAGCAGTACTTC
CASSLGPLSYEQYF
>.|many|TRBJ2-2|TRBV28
TGTGCCAGCATTTTCTCCCAGGGGACCTCGAACACCGGGGAGCTGTTTTTT
CASIFSQGTSNTGELFF
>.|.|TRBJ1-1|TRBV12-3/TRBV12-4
TGTGCCAGCAGTTTAACTCCGACAATTAACACTGAAGCTTTCTTT
CASSLTPTINTEAFF
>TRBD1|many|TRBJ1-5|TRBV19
TGTGCCAGTAGTTGGGGACAGGGGGAGAATCAGCCCCAGCATTTT
CASSWGQGENQPQHF
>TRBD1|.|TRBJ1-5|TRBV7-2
TGTGCCAGCAGCCGCAGGGGGCCGGAGCCCCAGCATTTT
CASSRRGPEPQHF
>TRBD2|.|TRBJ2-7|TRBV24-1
TGTGCCACCAGACCCGGGACTAGCAATTTTTACGAGCAGTACTTC
CATRPGTSNFYEQYF
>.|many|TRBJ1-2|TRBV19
TGTGCCAGTAGTAGAACAGGGAGTGTAGACTATGGCTACACCTTC
CASSRTGSVDYGYTF
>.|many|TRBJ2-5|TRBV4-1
TGCGCCAGCAGCCCAGGAGGGGGGGGGCGAGGAGAGACCCAGTACTTC
CASSPGGGGRGETQYF
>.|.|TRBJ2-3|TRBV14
TGTGCCAGCAGCCAAGTAGGGGATACGCAGTATTTT
CASSQVGDTQYF
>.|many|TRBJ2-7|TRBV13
TGTGCCAGCCGGAGGGGGGGGTACTACGAGCAGTACTTC
CASRRGGYYEQYF
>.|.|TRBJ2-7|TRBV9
TGTGCCAGCAGCCAAGGCTATCGATCCTCCTACGAGCAGTACTTC
CASSQGYRSSYEQYF
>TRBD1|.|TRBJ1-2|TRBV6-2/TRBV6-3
TGTGCCAGCAGTTACGCGCCTCGCCCCGACAGGGCATCTTCTTATGGCTACACCTTC
CASSYAPRPDRASSYGYTF
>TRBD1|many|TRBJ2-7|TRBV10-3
TGTGCCATCAGGTCCGGGACAGGGTCCTACGAGCAGTACTTC
CAIRSGTGSYEQYF
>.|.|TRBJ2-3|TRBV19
TGTGCCAGTAGTATTGGGGCAACTACAGATACGCAGTATTTT
CASSIGATTDTQYF
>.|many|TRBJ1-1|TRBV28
TGTGCCAGCAGTCCCGACACATCCCCTGAAGCTTTCTTT
CASSPDTSPEAFF
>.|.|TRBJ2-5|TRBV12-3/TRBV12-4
TGTGCCAGCAGTAGAACAGGGACCAAAGAGACCCAGTACTTC
CASSRTGTKETQYF
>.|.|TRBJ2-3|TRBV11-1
TGTGCCAGCAGTTACGTCAGGGGCGCAGATACGCAGTATTTT
CASSYVRGADTQYF
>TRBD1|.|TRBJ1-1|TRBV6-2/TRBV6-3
TGTGCCAGCAGTTACTCCCGGGACAGGGGATCGACTGAAGCTTTCTTT
CASSYSRDRGSTEAFF
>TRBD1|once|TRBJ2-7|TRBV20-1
TGCAGTGCTAGAGATGGAGGGGGACAGGGGTACGAGCAGTACTTC
CSARDGGGQGYEQYF
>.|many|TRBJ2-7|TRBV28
TGTGCCAGCAGTGGGGTTACCTACGAGCAGTACTTC
CASSGVTYEQYF
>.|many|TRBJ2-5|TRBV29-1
TGCAGCGTTGAATCCGGGCGGATGATCCAAGAGACCCAGTACTTC
CSVESGRMIQETQYF
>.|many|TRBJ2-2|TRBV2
TGTACCAGCACCGGGACGACACACGGGGAGCTGTTTTTT
CTSTGTTHGELFF
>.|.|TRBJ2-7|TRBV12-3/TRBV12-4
TGTGCCAGCAGTCTCCAAGCGGGTACTGGTGGCTACGAGCAGTACTTC
CASSLQAGTGGYEQYF
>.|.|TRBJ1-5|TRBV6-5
TGTGCCAGCAGTTTCCCGGGCCAGGATCAGCCCCAGCATTTT
CASSFPGQDQPQHF
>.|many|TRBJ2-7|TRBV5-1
TGCGCCAGCAGCTCGTCCGGGGACATTAGGCGGTACTTC
CASSSSGDIRRYF
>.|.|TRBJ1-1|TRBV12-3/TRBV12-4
TGTGCCAGCAGTGATCGCAGGAACACTGAAGCTTTCTTT
CASSDRRNTEAFF
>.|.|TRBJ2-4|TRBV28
TGTGCCAGCACCGATAGCGGACAAAACATTCAGTACTTC
CASTDSGQNIQYF
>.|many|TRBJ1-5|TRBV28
TGTGCCAGCACCCTGACAGCGGTGTATCAGCCCCAGCATTTT
CASTLTAVYQPQHF